These T cell receptor beta chains were read from a single sample in a study of cytomegalovirus exposure and HLA in healthy donors. Some clones are missing from TCRdb's copy, which holds only in-frame ones; the method was immunoSEQ multiplex PCR. The table has roughly 180,000 clones, around four fifths seen once. Sequencing was carried out using PBMCs. The receptors stem from a man aged 25-40 years in good health and CMV-seronegative. Both conserved end residues are part of each CDR3. Each record gives: J gene, V gene, D gene, clone size, CDR3 DNA, CDR3 protein. D genes are given only for firm matches. Expanded clones are given a class, and other clones once, few, many or no size at all.

TRBJ1-5,TRBV18,NA,once,TGTGCCAGCTCACCACGGGACATCCATAGCAATCAGCCCCAGCATTTT,CASSPRDIHSNQPQHF
TRBJ2-3,TRBV2,NA,NA,TGTGCCAGCAGTGAACGGGCAGGGGCAGATACGCAGTATTTT,CASSERAGADTQYF
TRBJ1-1,TRBV7-3,NA,NA,TGTGCCAGCAGCCCACACGCGGCAGTGAACACTGAAGCTTTCTTT,CASSPHAAVNTEAFF
TRBJ1-2,TRBV6-5,TRBD1,NA,TGTGCCAGCAGTTACCGCGGACAGGGCGTTAACTATGGCTACACCTTC,CASSYRGQGVNYGYTF
TRBJ1-3,TRBV10-3,TRBD1,NA,TGTGCCATCAGGGGGACAGGGGTCTCTGGAAACACCATATATTTT,CAIRGTGVSGNTIYF
TRBJ2-3,TRBV6-5,NA,NA,TGTGCCAGCAGCCGGGGTTACAGCCGCACAGATACGCAGTATTTT,CASSRGYSRTDTQYF
TRBJ1-5,TRBV5-8,NA,NA,TGTGCCAGCAGCTTGGCCTCGGGATTAGGTAGCAATCAGCCCCAGCATTTT,CASSLASGLGSNQPQHF
TRBJ2-3,TRBV7-6,NA,NA,TGTGCCAGCAGCTCAGGGACTGGACAACTCACAGATACGCAGTATTTT,CASSSGTGQLTDTQYF
TRBJ2-3,TRBV4-1,NA,NA,TGCGCCAGCAGCCAATTAGGAGGAGCCACAGATACGCAGTATTTT,CASSQLGGATDTQYF
TRBJ2-7,TRBV5-6,TRBD2,NA,TGTGCCAGCCTCCACCTCACCGGGACTAGGGACTACGAGCAGTACTTC,CASLHLTGTRDYEQYF
TRBJ2-7,TRBV7-2,NA,NA,TGTGCCAGCAGCCGGGACACAAATTACGAGCAGTACTTC,CASSRDTNYEQYF
TRBJ2-2,TRBV20-1,NA,NA,TGCAGTGCCCGTAACACCGGGGAGCTGTTTTTT,CSARNTGELFF
TRBJ1-3,TRBV28,NA,NA,TGTGCCAGCGATAACAGGTTCGGAAACACCATATATTTT,CASDNRFGNTIYF
TRBJ2-7,TRBV5-5,TRBD1,NA,TGTGCCAGCAGCCCGGGGACAGGTGAGCAGTACTTC,CASSPGTGEQYF
TRBJ2-4,TRBV6-5,NA,NA,TGTGCCAGCAGTTACTTCAGGGCCGGGGCCAAAAACATTCAGTACTTC,CASSYFRAGAKNIQYF
TRBJ2-7,TRBV30,NA,NA,TGTGCCTGGAGTCCGGGAAGCTCCTACGAGCAGTACTTC,CAWSPGSSYEQYF
TRBJ1-4,TRBV5-6,NA,NA,TGTGCCAGCAGCTTCGGTGCAACTAATGAAAAACTGTTTTTT,CASSFGATNEKLFF
TRBJ1-1,TRBV28,NA,NA,TGTGCCAGCAGGATACAGGGAGGGGACACTGAAGCTTTCTTT,CASRIQGGDTEAFF
TRBJ1-5,TRBV19,NA,once,TGTGCCAGTAGTATAATCAACAATCAGCCCCAGCATTTT,CASSIINNQPQHF
TRBJ2-7,TRBV28,NA,NA,TGTGCCACCGAAATTCGGAGAAACTCCTACGAGCAGTACTTC,CATEIRRNSYEQYF
TRBJ2-7,TRBV9,TRBD2,once,TGTGCCAGCAGCTCAGGATGGACAGCGGGAGGGGTATACGAGCAGTACTTC,CASSSGWTAGGVYEQYF
TRBJ2-7,TRBV5-4,TRBD2,NA,TGTGCCAGCAGCTTGTGGGGTAGCGGGAGGGGTTACGAGCAGTACTTC,CASSLWGSGRGYEQYF
TRBJ2-5,TRBV5-1,TRBD1,NA,TGCGCCAGCAGCTTGGCCAGCATTGGGACAGGGGGCAGAGAGACCCAGTACTTC,CASSLASIGTGGRETQYF
TRBJ1-1,TRBV4-3,NA,once,TGCGCCAGCAGCCAAGAATTTAAACTTGAAGCTTTCTTT,CASSQEFKLEAFF
TRBJ2-5,TRBV10-3,TRBD1,NA,TGTGCCATCAGTGATGGCAGGGGGCAAGAGACCCAGTACTTC,CAISDGRGQETQYF
TRBJ1-5,TRBV7-9,NA,NA,TGTGCCAGCAGCTTACGGAGCAATCAGCCCCAGCATTTT,CASSLRSNQPQHF
TRBJ2-3,TRBV4-2,NA,few,TGTGCCAGCAGCCATGTGTCGGAACTAGTTGGCACAGATACGCAGTATTTT,CASSHVSELVGTDTQYF
TRBJ2-1,TRBV4-1,TRBD2,NA,TGCGCCAGCAGCCAAGACCTGGGACTAGCCCCCTACAATGAGCAGTTCTTC,CASSQDLGLAPYNEQFF
TRBJ2-1,TRBV7-2,TRBD2,NA,TGTGCCAGCCTGACTAGCGGGGGGGGCTCCTACAATGAGCAGTTCTTC,CASLTSGGGSYNEQFF
TRBJ1-2,TRBV5-1,NA,few,TGCGCCAGCAGCTTGATAGCAGGGAACTATGGCTACACCTTC,CASSLIAGNYGYTF
TRBJ1-5,TRBV6-1,NA,NA,TGTGCCAGCAGTTCGGGACACCGGGTGGTGCCCCAGCATTTT,CASSSGHRVVPQHF
TRBJ1-1,TRBV28,TRBD1,NA,TGTGCCAGCAGTTTGGGCAGGGGGATGATGAACACTGAAGCTTTCTTT,CASSLGRGMMNTEAFF
TRBJ2-5,TRBV30,TRBD2,NA,TGTGCCTGGAGTCCCCACAGCGGGGGGGCGATAGAGACCCAGTACTTC,CAWSPHSGGAIETQYF
TRBJ2-7,TRBV30,NA,NA,TGTGCCTGGATGGAGGGATACGAGCAGTACTTC,CAWMEGYEQYF
TRBJ2-1,TRBV4-1,TRBD2,NA,TGCGCCAGCAGCCAAGATAGGGCTAGCGGGAGATCTGGGAGTAAGCAGTTCTTC,CASSQDRASGRSGSKQFF
TRBJ1-1,TRBV5-4,NA,NA,TGTGCCAGCAGCTTGTCGCCGGACACTGAAGCTTTCTTT,CASSLSPDTEAFF
TRBJ2-3,TRBV29-1,TRBD1,NA,TGCAGCGTTGGGTCAGGGGGCCTGGCAGATACGCAGTATTTT,CSVGSGGLADTQYF
TRBJ1-1,TRBV5-1,NA,once,TGCGCCAGCAGTTTGGGGGGAGACACTGAAGCTTTCTTT,CASSLGGDTEAFF
TRBJ2-3,TRBV19,TRBD2,once,TGTGCCAGTAGGGCGGGAGGGGGCACAGATACGCAGTATTTT,CASRAGGGTDTQYF
TRBJ1-1,TRBV10-2,NA,NA,TGCGCCAGCAGTGAGGGACAGAACACTGAAGCTTTCTTT,CASSEGQNTEAFF
TRBJ2-5,TRBV5-1,TRBD2,few,TGCGCCAGCAGCCCGGGAGGGGGGGGGCCGGAGACCCAGTACTTC,CASSPGGGGPETQYF
TRBJ2-7,TRBV28,NA,NA,TGTGCCAGCAGCCCAGGCTCCTACGAGCAGTACTTC,CASSPGSYEQYF
TRBJ1-1,TRBV5-1,NA,NA,TGCGCCAGCAGGGCGGGTGGGGACACTGAAGCTTTCTTT,CASRAGGDTEAFF
TRBJ2-7,TRBV19,NA,NA,TGTGCCAGTAGTATCCGGGTGGCACCTTCCTACGAGCAGTACTTC,CASSIRVAPSYEQYF
TRBJ2-3,TRBV7-3,TRBD2,few,TGTGCCAGCAGACTCTCCCCAGACGGGACTAGTAGCCCAGATACGCAGTATTTT,CASRLSPDGTSSPDTQYF
TRBJ2-1,TRBV2,TRBD2,NA,TGTGCCAGCAGCACGCGGACTAGCGGATACAATGAGCAGTTCTTC,CASSTRTSGYNEQFF
TRBJ1-3,TRBV4-2,NA,NA,TGTGCCAGCAGCCCAGGTGGCAGGGCCGGTGGAAACACCATATATTTT,CASSPGGRAGGNTIYF
TRBJ1-4,TRBV2,NA,NA,TGTGCCAGCAGTGAAAATCGTCGGAATGAAAAACTGTTTTTT,CASSENRRNEKLFF
TRBJ1-1,TRBV12-5,TRBD1,NA,TGTGCTAGTGGAACGGGACAGCCGAACACTGAAGCTTTCTTT,CASGTGQPNTEAFF
TRBJ2-2,TRBV29-1,NA,NA,TGCAGCGTTGCCATGGGGCAGTCGAACACCGGGGAGCTGTTTTTT,CSVAMGQSNTGELFF
TRBJ1-3,TRBV5-1,NA,NA,TGCGCCAGCAGCTTGCAGGGGCCAGGCTCTGGAAACACCATATATTTT,CASSLQGPGSGNTIYF
TRBJ2-3,TRBV5-6,NA,NA,TGTGCCAGCAGCTTGGTTCGGAGTGCGCAGTATTTT,CASSLVRSAQYF
TRBJ2-7,TRBV4-3,TRBD2,NA,TGCGCCAGCAGCCAAGATCGTAGCGGGGGGCTTAGCGAGCAGTACTTC,CASSQDRSGGLSEQYF
TRBJ2-3,TRBV7-9,TRBD2,NA,TGTGCCAGCAGCTTAGTCGGCGGGAGAAGGACAGATACGCAGTATTTT,CASSLVGGRRTDTQYF
TRBJ2-5,TRBV9,TRBD1,once,TGTGCCAGCAGCGTAGGGACAGGGGGCAGAGAGACCCAGTACTTC,CASSVGTGGRETQYF
TRBJ1-6,TRBV30,NA,NA,TGTGCCTGGAAGAGCTCCTATAATTCACCCCTCCACTTT,CAWKSSYNSPLHF
TRBJ2-5,TRBV5-1,TRBD1,NA,TGCGCCAGCAGCTCCCGACAGGGCGGTCGTACGGAGACCCAGTACTTC,CASSSRQGGRTETQYF
TRBJ1-4,TRBV5-1,TRBD1,NA,TGCGCCAGCAGCCTAGAGACAGGGAGTAATGAAAAACTGTTTTTT,CASSLETGSNEKLFF
TRBJ1-1,TRBV7-2,TRBD1,NA,TGTGCCAGCAGCTCCCAGGGGGCGGGCGACCCCACTGAAGCTTTCTTT,CASSSQGAGDPTEAFF
TRBJ1-2,TRBV28,NA,NA,TGTGCCAGCAGTTTATGGGCCCGGGACATTGACTACACCTTC,CASSLWARDIDYTF